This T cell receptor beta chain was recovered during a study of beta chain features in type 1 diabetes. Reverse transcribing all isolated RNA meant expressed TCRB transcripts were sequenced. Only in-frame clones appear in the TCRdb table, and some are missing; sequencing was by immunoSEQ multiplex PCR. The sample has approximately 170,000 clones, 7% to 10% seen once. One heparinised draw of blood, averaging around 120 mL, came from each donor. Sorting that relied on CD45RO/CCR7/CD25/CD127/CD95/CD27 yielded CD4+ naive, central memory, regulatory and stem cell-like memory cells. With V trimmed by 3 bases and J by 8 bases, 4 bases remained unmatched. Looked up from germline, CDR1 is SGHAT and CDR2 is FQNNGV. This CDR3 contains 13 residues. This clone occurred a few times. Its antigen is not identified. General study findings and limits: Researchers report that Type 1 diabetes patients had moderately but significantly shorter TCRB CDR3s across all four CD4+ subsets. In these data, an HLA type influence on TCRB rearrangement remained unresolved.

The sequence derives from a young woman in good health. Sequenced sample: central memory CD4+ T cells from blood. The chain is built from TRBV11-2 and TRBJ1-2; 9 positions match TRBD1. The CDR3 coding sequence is TGTGCCAGCAGCTTGGACAGGGGATACGGCTACACCTTC. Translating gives CASSLDRGYGYTF.